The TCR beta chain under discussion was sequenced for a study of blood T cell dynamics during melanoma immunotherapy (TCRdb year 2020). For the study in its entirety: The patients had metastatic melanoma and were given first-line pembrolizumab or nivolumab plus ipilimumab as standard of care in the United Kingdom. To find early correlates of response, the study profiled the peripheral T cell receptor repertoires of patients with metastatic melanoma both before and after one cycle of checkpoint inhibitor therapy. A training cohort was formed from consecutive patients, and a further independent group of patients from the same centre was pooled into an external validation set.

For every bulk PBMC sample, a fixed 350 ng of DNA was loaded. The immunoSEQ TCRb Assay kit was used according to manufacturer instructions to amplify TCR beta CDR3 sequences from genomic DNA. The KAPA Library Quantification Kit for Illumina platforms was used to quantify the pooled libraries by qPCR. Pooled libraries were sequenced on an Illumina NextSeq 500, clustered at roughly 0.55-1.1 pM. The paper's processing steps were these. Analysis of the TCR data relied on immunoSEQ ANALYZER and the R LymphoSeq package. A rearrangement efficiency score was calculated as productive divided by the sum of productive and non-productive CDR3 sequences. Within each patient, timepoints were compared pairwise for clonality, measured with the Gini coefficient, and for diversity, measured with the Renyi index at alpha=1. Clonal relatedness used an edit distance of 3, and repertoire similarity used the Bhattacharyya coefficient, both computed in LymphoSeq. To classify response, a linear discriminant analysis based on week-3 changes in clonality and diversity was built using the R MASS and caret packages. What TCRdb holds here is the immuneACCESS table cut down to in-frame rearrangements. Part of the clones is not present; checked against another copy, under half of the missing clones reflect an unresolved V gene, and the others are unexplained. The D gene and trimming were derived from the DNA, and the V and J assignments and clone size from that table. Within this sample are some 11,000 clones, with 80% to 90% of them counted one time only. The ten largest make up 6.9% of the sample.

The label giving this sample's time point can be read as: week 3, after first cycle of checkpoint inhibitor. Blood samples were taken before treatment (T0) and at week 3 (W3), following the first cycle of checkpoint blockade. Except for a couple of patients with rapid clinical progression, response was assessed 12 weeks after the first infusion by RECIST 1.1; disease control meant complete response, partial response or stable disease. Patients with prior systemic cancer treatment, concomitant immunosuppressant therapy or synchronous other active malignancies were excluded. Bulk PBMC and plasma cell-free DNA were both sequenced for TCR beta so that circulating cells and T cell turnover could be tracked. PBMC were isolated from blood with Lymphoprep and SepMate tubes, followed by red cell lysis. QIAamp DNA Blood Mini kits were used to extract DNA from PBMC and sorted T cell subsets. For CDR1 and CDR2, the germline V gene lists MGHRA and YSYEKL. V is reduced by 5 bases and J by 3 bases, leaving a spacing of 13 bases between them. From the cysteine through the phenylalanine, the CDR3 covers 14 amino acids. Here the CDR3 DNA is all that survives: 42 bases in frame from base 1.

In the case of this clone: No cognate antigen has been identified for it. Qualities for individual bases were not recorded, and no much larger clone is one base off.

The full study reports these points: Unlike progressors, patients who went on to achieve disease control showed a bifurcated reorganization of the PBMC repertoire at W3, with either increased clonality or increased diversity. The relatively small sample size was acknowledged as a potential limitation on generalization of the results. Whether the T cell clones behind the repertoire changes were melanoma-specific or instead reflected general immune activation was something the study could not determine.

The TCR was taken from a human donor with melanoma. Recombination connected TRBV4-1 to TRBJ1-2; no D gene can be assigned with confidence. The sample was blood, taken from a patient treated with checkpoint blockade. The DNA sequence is TGCGCCAGCAGCAACTATTTTATGGACTATGGCTACACCTTC. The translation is CASSNYFMDYGYTF.